This paragraph covers one TCR beta chain sequence. Its antigen remains undetermined. The record has no base qualities; no much larger clone is one base away. For sequencing of the TCRbeta CDR3 region, genomic DNA was extracted from the sorted cells. TCRbeta CDR3 regions were sequenced using the immunoSEQ Assay. The clones in this table, taken by TCRdb from immuneACCESS, are in-frame only. Not every clone is retained; where verified, under half of the shortfall comes from an unresolved V gene, and the cause of the rest is unknown. The sample profile shows fewer than 90,000 clones; around nine tenths of them were found once. The ten largest clones take up about 0.72% of the sample. Patients with autoimmune disease history or receiving systemic immunosuppression were excluded from the trial. Peripheral blood for TCR sequencing was drawn from every dose cohort at baseline, at cycle 4 day 1 and at cycle 7 day 1. The samples were taken from a phase I, first-in-human, multicenter, open-label dose-escalation trial of ivuxolimab. Adults with locally advanced or metastatic melanoma, renal cell, hepatocellular, or head and neck squamous cell carcinoma were enrolled in the trial. Before TCR sequencing, CD4+ T cells and CD8+ T cells were sorted from peripheral blood as separate populations.

These data come from a study of OX40 agonist ivuxolimab in advanced cancers. Context from the whole study: The costimulatory receptor OX40 (CD134) was targeted by ivuxolimab, a fully human IgG2 agonistic monoclonal antibody. Among the roughly 52 dose-escalation patients, about 20 had hepatocellular carcinoma, approximately 15 melanoma, 9 renal cell carcinoma and 9 head and neck cancer. Intravenous ivuxolimab was administered to patients every 2 weeks at six dose levels: 0.01, 0.1, 0.3, 1.5, 3 and 10 mg/kg. Partial responses were achieved by three dose-escalation patients, of whom one had hepatocellular carcinoma and two had cutaneous melanoma. The paper describes the monotherapy dose-escalation part (N of about 52 patients) of the phase I trial of ivuxolimab. Peripheral TCRbeta sequencing aimed to test whether ivuxolimab altered TCR sequence diversity and caused clonal T-cell expansion. Prior anti-PD-1, anti-PD-L1 or anti-CTLA-4 therapy was permitted, and checkpoint inhibitors had been received by under 50% of dose-escalation patients. In the dose-escalation cohort, approximately 80% of patients were male, and the mean age was 60 years with a range of roughly 20 to 79.

Counted from cysteine to phenylalanine, this CDR3 has 18 amino acids. Of the read, only the CDR3 DNA is kept; its 54 bases are in frame from base 1. V and J are trimmed by 2 bases and 5 bases, and the gene matches miss 14 bases of the junction. The paper's findings and limits, for the study overall: Which antigens the clonally expanded peripheral T cells were specific for was not determined. In partial responders in the 0.1-3.0 mg/kg groups, normalized peripheral clonal expansion was found to be among the lowest, especially among CD8+ T cells. After ivuxolimab, expanded clones were on average more numerous among CD8+ T cells than among CD4+ T cells. Clonal expansion of both CD4+ and CD8+ blood T cells was observed from baseline to week 6 at doses 0.1 to 3.0 mg/kg. Low levels of normalized T-cell clonal expansion were also seen in some patients who did not respond.

The sequenced sample was CD4+ or CD8+ T cells sorted from blood, obtained in a trial of the OX40 agonist ivuxolimab. The clonotype comes from an adult with an advanced solid tumor such as melanoma, head and neck, liver or kidney cancer. Here the chain combines TRBV6-7 and TRBJ2-7, with 11 middle bases fitting TRBD2. TRBV6-7 is reported as an ORF; its role is uncertain. The nucleotide sequence is TGTGCCAGCAGTTACCCGACGGGACTAGCGGCAGTCGGGAACGAGCAGTACTTC. This codes for CASSYPTGLAAVGNEQYF.